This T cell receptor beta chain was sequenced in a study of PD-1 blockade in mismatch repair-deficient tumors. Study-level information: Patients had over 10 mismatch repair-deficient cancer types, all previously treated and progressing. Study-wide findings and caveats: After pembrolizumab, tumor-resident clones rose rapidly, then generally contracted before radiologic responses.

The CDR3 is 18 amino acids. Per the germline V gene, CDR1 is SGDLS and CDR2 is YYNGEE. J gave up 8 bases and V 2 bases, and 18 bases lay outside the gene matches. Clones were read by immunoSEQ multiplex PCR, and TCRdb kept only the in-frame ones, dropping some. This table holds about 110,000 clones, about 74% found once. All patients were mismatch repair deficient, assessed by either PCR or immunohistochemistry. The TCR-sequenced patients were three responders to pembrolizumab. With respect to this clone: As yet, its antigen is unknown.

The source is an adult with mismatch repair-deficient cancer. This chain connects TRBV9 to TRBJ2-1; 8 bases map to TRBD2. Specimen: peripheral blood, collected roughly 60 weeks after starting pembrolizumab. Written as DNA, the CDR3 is TGTGCCAGCAGCGTTAAAAATAGCGGGACCTCCCGCTCGGATGAGCAGTTCTTC. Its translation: CASSVKNSGTSRSDEQFF.